The 17 T cell receptor beta chains given below trace back to one sample, sequenced in a study of blood T cell repertoires in COVID-19. Libraries were prepared by immunoSEQ multiplex PCR; TCRdb keeps only in-frame clonotypes and omits some of them. The sample holds about 83,000 clones; around 90% are singletons and the top ten take 7% to 9%. Source material: peripheral blood. These receptors came from an elderly man with active or convalescent COVID-19.

This clone has a single count. The V call is TRBV3-1 (or the pseudogene TRBV3-2), the J call TRBJ1-2; perhaps TRBD1 as D (5 bases). V dropped 4 bases and J dropped 4 bases, with 16 bases sitting between them. The germline V gene has CDR1 LGHDT and CDR2 YNNKEL (reference sequence). This CDR3 spans 15 amino acids. The CDR3 region is CASSPTWGGAYGYTF. The CDR3 DNA reads TGTGCCAGCAGCCCGACCTGGGGAGGGGCCTATGGCTACACCTTC.

The gene calls are TRBV19 and TRBJ2-1; 11 nucleotides agree with TRBD2. The V gene's germline CDR1 is LNHDA and CDR2 SQIVND (reference sequence). J lost 6 bases, V lost 4 bases, and 2 bases had no gene match. The CDR3 is made up of 14 amino acids. CDR3 nucleotides: TGTGCCAGTAGTAGACTAGCGGGAACCAATGAGCAGTTCTTC. Translated, it gives CASSRLAGTNEQFF.

CDR3 sequence reads: CASSGHPNTEAFF. The CDR3 nucleotides read TGTGCCAGCAGCGGACACCCGAACACTGAAGCTTTCTTT. This chain uses TRBV2 with TRBJ1-1; perhaps TRBD1 as D (5 bases). V shed 6 bases and J shed 1 base, with 9 bases lying between them. Looked up from germline, CDR1 is SNHLY and CDR2 is FYNNEI. CDR3 size: 13 residues. Full variable domain (remainder filled in from reference TRBV2 and TRBJ1-1): EPEVTQTPSHQVTQMGQEVILRCVPISNHLYFYWYRQILGQKVEFLVSFYNNEISEKSEIFDDQFSVERPDGSNFTLKIRSTKLEDSAMYFCASSGHPNTEAFFGQGTRLTVV.

The gene calls are TRBV2 and TRBJ1-2; tentative D call: TRBD1 (5 bases). V lost 7 bases and J 2 bases, leaving 17 bases between the germline ends. There are 15 residues in the CDR3. Germline lookup yields CDR1 SNHLY and CDR2 FYNNEI. CDR3 amino acids: CASTLGGGGNYGYTF. As DNA, the CDR3 is TGTGCCAGCACTCTGGGTGGCGGGGGGAACTATGGCTACACCTTC.

The chain is built from TRBV21-1 and TRBJ2-7; TRBD2, as called in the table, went unchecked against the DNA. TRBV21-1 is designated a pseudogene. There are 15 residues in the CDR3. The CDR3 DNA is TGTGCCAGCAGCACCTTGGCGGAGAGCTCCTACGAGCAGTACGTC. Translation: CASSTLAESSYEQYV.

With respect to this clone: Other DNA variants within this sample encode the same CDR3. CDR3 DNA sequence: TGTGCCAGCTCACCCAGGGGAACGGATACGCAGTATTTT. Translated: CASSPRGTDTQYF. The J gene is TRBJ2-3, the V gene TRBV18; D is possibly TRBD1 (6 bases). Trimming shortened V by 3 bases and J by 6 bases, and 10 bases separated the two germline ends. The CDR3 is 13 residues long. The germline gives CDR1 KGHSH, CDR2 LQKENI.

The chain couples TRBV5-1 to TRBJ2-2; the match to TRBD2 covers 9 bases. The CDR3 covers 16 residues. The V segment lost 3 bases and the J segment 0 bases; nucleotides outside the gene matches: 3. The germline V gene has CDR1 SGHRS and CDR2 YFSETQ. CDR3 loop: CASSSLAGANTGELFF. The CDR3 DNA reads TGCGCCAGCAGCTCCTTAGCGGGAGCGAACACCGGGGAGCTGTTTTTT.

The chain employs TRBV5-5 and TRBJ1-2; D is unresolved. Germline CDR1 and CDR2: SGHKS and YYEKEE (reference sequence). Trimming removed 2 bases from V and 3 bases from J, with 11 bases in between. This CDR3 is built from 14 residues. This chain's CDR3 is CASSFAGSDYGYTF. CDR3 nucleotide sequence: TGTGCCAGCAGCTTCGCGGGTAGCGACTATGGCTACACCTTC.

V and J are TRBV27 and TRBJ2-1, with D perhaps matching TRBD2 (5 bases). Trimming took off 2 bases at V and 4 bases at J, with 18 bases between the two ends. The CDR3 runs to 17 residues. Germline V gives CDR1 MNHEY, CDR2 SMNVEV (reference sequence). The CDR3 DNA reads as TGTGCCAGCAGTTTAAGCCAACGGGGTGGAAAATACAATGAGCAGTTCTTC. This encodes CASSLSQRGGKYNEQFF.

V usage is TRBV7-2 and J usage is TRBJ2-2; 9 nucleotides match TRBD1. V lost 3 bases to trimming and J lost 1 base; unmatched junction nucleotides: 0. The CDR3 runs 15 residues. The germline CDR1 and CDR2 sequences are SGHTA and FQGNSA. The CDR3 loop reads CASSLDRGNTGELFF. The DNA for the CDR3 is TGTGCCAGCAGCTTGGACAGGGGGAACACCGGGGAGCTGTTTTTT.

The genes are TRBV3-1 (or the pseudogene TRBV3-2) and TRBJ2-2; TRBD2 matches at 9 bases. Looked up from germline, CDR1 is LGHDT and CDR2 is YNNKEL (reference sequence). CDR3 size: 17 residues. The V and J ends lost 0 bases and 3 bases, in that order; junction bases with no gene match: 5. DNA for the CDR3: TGTGCCAGCAGCCAAGATAAGACTAGCGGACACACCGGGGAGCTGTTTTTT. This encodes CASSQDKTSGHTGELFF.

The CDR3 bases are TGTGCCAGCAGCCAAGATAACAGGGAAGGTGGTGGCTACACCTTC. Its protein is CASSQDNREGGGYTF. The genes are TRBV4-2 and TRBJ1-2; a possible D gene is TRBD1 (6 bases). CDR1 and CDR2 from the germline V gene are LGHNA and YNFKEQ. The CDR3 loop spans 15 amino acids. V was clipped by 0 bases and J by 7 bases, with 15 bases between them.

This sequence joins TRBV5-4 and TRBJ1-6; D is ambiguous. Trimming stripped 4 bases from V and 13 bases from J, with 21 bases between. This CDR3 comprises 15 residues. Germline loops: CDR1 SGHNT, CDR2 YYREEE (reference sequence). The CDR3, as DNA: TGTGCCAGCAGCACCGGGAGAGGCTCCTCATCCCCCCTCCACTTT. Translating gives CASSTGRGSSSPLHF.

About this clone itself: At the DNA level, this CDR3 is encoded by other sequences in the same sample as well. The rearrangement links TRBV5-1 to TRBJ1-4, with 7 bases fitting TRBD1. Germline V CDR1 and CDR2: SGHRS, YFSETQ. Unmatched junction bases numbered 5, after V lost 4 bases and J lost 5 bases. The CDR3 sequence is 14 residues long. Written as DNA, the CDR3 is TGCGCCAGCAGCCGGACAGGAAAAAATGAAAAACTGTTTTTT. Its translation is CASSRTGKNEKLFF.

The sample holds a few counts of this clone. The V call is TRBV24-1, the J call TRBJ1-4, with D possibly matching TRBD1 (6 bases). Germline V gene lookup returns CDR1 KGHDR and CDR2 SFDVKD. V was pared by 7 bases and J by 3 bases, with 23 bases between. The CDR3 sequence is 18 residues long. The CDR3 DNA reads as TGTGCCACCAGGGGCAACAGGGACCGGGGGGAGGCTAATGAAAAACTGTTTTTT. Protein product: CATRGNRDRGEANEKLFF.

The chain joins TRBV11-2 to TRBJ2-3; D unresolved. The V gene lost 5 bases and the J gene lost 2 bases, with 11 bases spanning the gap. The CDR3 spans 14 residues. Germline V CDR1 and CDR2: SGHAT, FQNNGV. CDR3 bases: TGTGCCAGCAGCCCCGTCCGGGTCACAGATACGCAGTATTTT. The encoded protein is CASSPVRVTDTQYF.

This clone was detected only once. This chain joins TRBV19 and TRBJ1-2; D may be TRBD1 (6 bases). Germline V lookup: CDR1 LNHDA, CDR2 SQIVND (reference sequence). V was pared by 5 bases and J by 8 bases, with 15 bases between. The CDR3 extends over 13 amino acids. CDR3 residues: CASSEDRLIGYTF. Written as DNA, the CDR3 is TGTGCCAGTAGTGAAGACAGGCTTATCGGCTACACCTTC. Based on the CDR3 plus reference TRBV19 and TRBJ1-2, the full variable domain is DGGITQSPKYLFRKEGQNVTLSCEQNLNHDAMYWYRQDPGQGLRLIYYSQIVNDFQKGDIAEGYSVSREKKESFPLTVTSAQKNPTAFYLCASSEDRLIGYTFGSGTRLTVV.